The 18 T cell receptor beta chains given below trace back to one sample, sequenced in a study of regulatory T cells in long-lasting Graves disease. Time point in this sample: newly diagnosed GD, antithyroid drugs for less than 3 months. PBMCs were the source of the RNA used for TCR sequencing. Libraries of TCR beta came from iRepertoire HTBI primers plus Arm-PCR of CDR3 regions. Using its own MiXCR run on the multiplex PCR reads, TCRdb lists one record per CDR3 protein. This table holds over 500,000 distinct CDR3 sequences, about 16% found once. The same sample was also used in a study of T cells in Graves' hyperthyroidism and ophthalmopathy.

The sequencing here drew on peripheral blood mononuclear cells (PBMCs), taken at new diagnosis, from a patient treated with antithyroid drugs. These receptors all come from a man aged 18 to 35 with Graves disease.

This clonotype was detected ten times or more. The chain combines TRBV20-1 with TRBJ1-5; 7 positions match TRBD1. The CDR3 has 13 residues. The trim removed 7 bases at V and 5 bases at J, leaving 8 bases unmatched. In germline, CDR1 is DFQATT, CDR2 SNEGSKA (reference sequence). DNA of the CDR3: TGCAGTGTTTCAGGGACAGCAGATCAGCCCCAGCATTTT. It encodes CSVSGTADQPQHF.

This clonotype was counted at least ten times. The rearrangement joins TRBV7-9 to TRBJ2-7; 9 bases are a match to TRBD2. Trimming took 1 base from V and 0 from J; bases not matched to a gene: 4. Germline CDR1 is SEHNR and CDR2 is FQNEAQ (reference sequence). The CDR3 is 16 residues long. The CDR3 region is CASSLELAGTSYEQYF. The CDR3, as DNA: TGTGCCAGCAGCTTAGAACTAGCGGGTACCTCCTACGAGCAGTACTTC.

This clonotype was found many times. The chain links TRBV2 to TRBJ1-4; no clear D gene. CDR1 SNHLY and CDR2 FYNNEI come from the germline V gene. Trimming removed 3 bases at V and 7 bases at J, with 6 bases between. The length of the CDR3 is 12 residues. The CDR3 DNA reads TGTGCCAGCAGTGAGGGCAGTGAAAAACTGTTTTTT. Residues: CASSEGSEKLFF.

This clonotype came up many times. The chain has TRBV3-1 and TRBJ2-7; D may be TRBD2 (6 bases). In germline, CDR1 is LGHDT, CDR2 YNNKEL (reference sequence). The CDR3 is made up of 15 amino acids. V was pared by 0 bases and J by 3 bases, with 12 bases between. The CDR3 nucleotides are TGTGCCAGCAGCCAAGATGGGGACTCCTACTACGAGCAGTACTTC. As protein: CASSQDGDSYYEQYF.

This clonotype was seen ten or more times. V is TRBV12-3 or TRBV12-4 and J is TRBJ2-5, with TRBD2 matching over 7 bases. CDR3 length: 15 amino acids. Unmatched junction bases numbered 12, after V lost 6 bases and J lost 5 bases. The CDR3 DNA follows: TGTGCCAGCAGGTCGGACCGCGGGGGAGAGGAGACCCAGTACTTC. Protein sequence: CASRSDRGGEETQYF.

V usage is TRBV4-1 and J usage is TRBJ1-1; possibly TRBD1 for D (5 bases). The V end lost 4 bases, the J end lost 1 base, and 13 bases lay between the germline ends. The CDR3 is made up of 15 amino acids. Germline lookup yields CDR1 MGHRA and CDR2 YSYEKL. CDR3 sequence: CASSPAATGNTEAFF. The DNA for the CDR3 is TGCGCCAGCAGCCCAGCAGCAACAGGGAACACTGAAGCTTTCTTT.

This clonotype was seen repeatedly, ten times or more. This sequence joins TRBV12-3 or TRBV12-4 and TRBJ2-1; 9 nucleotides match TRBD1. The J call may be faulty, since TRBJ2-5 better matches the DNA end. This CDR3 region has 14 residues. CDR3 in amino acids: CASGNRGRGETQYF. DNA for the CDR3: TGTGCCAGCGGGAACAGGGGGCGCGGTGAGACCCAGTACTTC.

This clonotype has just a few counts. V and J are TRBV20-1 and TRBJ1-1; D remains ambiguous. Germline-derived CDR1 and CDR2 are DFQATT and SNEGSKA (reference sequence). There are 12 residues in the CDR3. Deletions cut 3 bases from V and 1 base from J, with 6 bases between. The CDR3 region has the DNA TGCAGTGCTAGGACCAGGAACACTGAAGCTTTCTTT. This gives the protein CSARTRNTEAFF.

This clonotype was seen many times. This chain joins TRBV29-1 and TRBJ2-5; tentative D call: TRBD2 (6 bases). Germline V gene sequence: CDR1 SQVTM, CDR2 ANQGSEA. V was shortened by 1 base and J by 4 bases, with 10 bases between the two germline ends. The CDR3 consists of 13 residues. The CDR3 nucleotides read TGCAGCGTTGAAGTCGGGAGTCGAGAGACCCAGTACTTC. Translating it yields CSVEVGSRETQYF.

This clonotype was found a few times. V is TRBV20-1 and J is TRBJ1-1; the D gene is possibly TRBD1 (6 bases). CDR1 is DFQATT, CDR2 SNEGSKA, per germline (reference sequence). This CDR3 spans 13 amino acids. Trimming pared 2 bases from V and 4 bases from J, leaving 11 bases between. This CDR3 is CSARKQGSTEAFF. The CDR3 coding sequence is TGCAGTGCTAGAAAGCAGGGGTCCACTGAAGCTTTCTTT.

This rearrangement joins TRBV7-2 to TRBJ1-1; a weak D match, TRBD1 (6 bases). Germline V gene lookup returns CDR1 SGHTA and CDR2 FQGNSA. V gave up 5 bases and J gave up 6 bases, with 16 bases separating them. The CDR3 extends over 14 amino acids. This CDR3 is CASSQGPAWSEAFF. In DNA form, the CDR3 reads TGTGCCAGCAGCCAGGGGCCCGCGTGGTCTGAAGCTTTCTTT.

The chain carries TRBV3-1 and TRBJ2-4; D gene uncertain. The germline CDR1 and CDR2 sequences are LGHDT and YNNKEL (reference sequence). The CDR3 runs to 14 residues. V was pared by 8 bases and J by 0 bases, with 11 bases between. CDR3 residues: CASSDSVAKNIQYF. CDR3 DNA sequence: TGTGCCAGCTCTGACTCCGTAGCCAAAAACATTCAGTACTTC.

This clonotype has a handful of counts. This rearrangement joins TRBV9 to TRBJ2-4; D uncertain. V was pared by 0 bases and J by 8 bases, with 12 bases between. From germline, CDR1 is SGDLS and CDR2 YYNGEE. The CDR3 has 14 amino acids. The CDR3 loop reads CASSVDGVWDIQYF. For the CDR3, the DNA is TGTGCCAGCAGCGTAGATGGAGTTTGGGACATTCAGTACTTC.

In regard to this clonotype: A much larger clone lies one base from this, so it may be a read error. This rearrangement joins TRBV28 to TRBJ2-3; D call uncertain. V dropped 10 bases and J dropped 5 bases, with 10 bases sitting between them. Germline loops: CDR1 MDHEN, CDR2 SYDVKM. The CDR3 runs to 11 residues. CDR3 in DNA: TGTGCCATTTCACCCCTAGATACGCAGTATTTT. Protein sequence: CAISPLDTQYF.

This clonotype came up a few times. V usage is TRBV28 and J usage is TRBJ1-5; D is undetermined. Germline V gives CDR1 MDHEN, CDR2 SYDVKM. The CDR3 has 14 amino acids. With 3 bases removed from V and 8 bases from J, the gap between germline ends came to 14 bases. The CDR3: CASSFGQAREPQHF. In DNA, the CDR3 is TGTGCCAGCAGTTTCGGGCAGGCGCGGGAGCCCCAGCATTTT. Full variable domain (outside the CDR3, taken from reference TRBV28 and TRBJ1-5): DVKVTQSSRYLVKRTGEKVFLECVQDMDHENMFWYRQDPGLGLRLIYFSYDVKMKEKGDIPEGYSVSREKKERFSLILESASTNQTSMYLCASSFGQAREPQHFGDGTRLSIL.

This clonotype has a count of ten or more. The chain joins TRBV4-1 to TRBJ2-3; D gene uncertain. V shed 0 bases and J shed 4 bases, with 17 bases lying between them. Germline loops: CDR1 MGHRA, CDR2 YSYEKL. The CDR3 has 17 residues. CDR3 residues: CASSQDETLWSPDTQYF. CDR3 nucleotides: TGCGCCAGCAGCCAAGATGAAACCCTATGGTCTCCAGATACGCAGTATTTT.

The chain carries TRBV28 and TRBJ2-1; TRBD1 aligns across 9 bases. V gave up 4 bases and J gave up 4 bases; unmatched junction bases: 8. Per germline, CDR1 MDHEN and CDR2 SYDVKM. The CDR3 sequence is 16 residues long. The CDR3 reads CASSSMGQGGYNEQFF. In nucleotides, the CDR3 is TGTGCCAGCAGTTCCATGGGACAGGGCGGGTACAATGAGCAGTTCTTC.

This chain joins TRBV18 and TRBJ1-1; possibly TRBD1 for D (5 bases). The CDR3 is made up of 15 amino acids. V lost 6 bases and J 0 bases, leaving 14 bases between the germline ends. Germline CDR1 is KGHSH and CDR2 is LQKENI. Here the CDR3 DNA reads TGTGCCAGCTCCCAGTCCCAGGGCATGAACACTGAAGCTTTCTTT. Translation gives CASSQSQGMNTEAFF.